The clone carrying this T cell receptor (beta chain) showed up many times. Its specificity is unknown. TCRdb passed the reads through MiXCR, listing each CDR3 protein once. This sample has roughly 990,000 distinct CDR3 sequences; about a third occur once, and the top ten carry about an eighth. The sample originates from a study of T cell repertoires in cytomegalovirus infection. About the study: Recently described HLA-C-restricted plus well-studied HLA-B-restricted CMV epitopes were used. The public TCR beta signatures pointed to both CMV infection and matching HLA type.

The V end lost 1 base, the J end lost 6 bases, and 6 bases lay between the germline ends. The CDR3 totals 12 residues. Germline loops: CDR1 LGHNT, CDR2 FRNRAP. The study, taken as a whole, reports: Clonotype analysis showed dominance of the ex vivo response by HLA-C-restricted CMV-specific TCR beta clonotypes. Based on cumulative public TCR beta family frequency, carriers of CMV plus the relevant HLA were identified.

The TCR comes from a human donor in good health (CMV status not recorded). Some clones in this sample may be carry-over from other donors' samples. V gene TRBV12-5 combines with J gene TRBJ1-2; D is uncertain. The sequenced sample was cultured CD8+ T cells from PBMCs, obtained from culture after CMV antigen stimulation. For the CDR3, the DNA is TGTGCTAGTGGTTTGGGTACTAATGGCTACACCTTC. This sequence encodes CASGLGTNGYTF. The full variable domain, rest sourced from reference TRBV12-5 and TRBJ1-2, is DARVTQTPRHKVTEMGQEVTMRCQPILGHNTVFWYRQTMMQGLELLAYFRNRAPLDDSGMPKDRFSAEMPDATLATLKIQPSEPRDSAVYFCASGLGTNGYTFGSGTRLTVV.